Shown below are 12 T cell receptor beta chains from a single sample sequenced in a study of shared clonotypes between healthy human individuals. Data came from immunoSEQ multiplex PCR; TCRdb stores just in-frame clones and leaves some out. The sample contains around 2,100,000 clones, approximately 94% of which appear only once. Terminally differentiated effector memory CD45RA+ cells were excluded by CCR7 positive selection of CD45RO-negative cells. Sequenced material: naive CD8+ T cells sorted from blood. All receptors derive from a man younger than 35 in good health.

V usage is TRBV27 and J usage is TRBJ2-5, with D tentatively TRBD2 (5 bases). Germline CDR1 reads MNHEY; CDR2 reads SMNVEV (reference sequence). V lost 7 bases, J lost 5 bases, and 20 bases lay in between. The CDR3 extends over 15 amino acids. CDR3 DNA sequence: TGTGCCAGCAACATTGACGGGCGGGTTGGGGAGACCCAGTACTTC. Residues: CASNIDGRVGETQYF.

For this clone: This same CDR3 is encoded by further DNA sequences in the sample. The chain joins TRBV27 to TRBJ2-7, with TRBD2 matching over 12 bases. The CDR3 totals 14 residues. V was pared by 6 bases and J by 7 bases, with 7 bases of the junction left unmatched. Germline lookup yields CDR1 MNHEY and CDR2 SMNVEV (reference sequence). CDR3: CASRLAGGPGEQYF. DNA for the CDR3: TGTGCCAGCAGGCTAGCGGGGGGGCCGGGAGAGCAGTACTTC.

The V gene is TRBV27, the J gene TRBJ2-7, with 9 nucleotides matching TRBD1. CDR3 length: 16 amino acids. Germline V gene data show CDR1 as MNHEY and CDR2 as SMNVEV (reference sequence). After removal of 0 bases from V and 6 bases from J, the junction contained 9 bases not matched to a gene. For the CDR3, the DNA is TGTGCCAGCAGTTTATCGATAGGGACAGGGTCGTCCGAGCAGTACTTC. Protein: CASSLSIGTGSSEQYF.

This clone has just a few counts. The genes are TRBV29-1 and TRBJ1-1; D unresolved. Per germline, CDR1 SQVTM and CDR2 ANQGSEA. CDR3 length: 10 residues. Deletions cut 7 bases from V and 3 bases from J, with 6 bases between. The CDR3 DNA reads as TGCAGCGGATTCTACACTGAAGCTTTCTTT. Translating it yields CSGFYTEAFF.

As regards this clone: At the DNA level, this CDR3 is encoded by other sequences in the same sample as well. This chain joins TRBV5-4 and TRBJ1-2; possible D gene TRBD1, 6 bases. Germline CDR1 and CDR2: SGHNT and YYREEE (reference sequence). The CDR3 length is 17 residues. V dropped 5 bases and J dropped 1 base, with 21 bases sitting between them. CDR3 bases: TGTGCCAGCAGTGGAGTACCCACAGGGACTGATAACTATGGCTACACCTTC. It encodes CASSGVPTGTDNYGYTF.

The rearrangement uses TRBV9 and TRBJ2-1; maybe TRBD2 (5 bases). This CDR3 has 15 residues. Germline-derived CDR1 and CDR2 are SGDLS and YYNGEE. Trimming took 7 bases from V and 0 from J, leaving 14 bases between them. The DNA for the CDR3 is TGTGCCAGCTCTTCTCAAGGGAGCTCCTACAATGAGCAGTTCTTC. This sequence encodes CASSSQGSSYNEQFF.

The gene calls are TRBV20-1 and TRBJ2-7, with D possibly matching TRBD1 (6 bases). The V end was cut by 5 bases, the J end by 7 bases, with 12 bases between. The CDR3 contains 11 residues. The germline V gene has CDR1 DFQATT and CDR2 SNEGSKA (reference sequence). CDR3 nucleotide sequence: TGCAGTGCTGAACAGGGCGGAGAGCAGTACTTC. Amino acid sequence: CSAEQGGEQYF.

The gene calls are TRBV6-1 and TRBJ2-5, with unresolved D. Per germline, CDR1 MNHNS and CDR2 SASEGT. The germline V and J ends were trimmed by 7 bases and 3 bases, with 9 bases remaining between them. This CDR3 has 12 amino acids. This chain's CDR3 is CASNLWEETQYF. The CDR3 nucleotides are TGTGCCAGCAACCTTTGGGAAGAGACCCAGTACTTC.

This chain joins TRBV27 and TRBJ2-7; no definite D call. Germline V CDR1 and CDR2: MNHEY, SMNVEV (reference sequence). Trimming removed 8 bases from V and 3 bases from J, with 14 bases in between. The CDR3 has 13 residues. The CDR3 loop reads CASRSGFHYEQYF. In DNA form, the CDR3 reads TGTGCCAGCCGATCTGGATTCCACTACGAGCAGTACTTC.

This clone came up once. CDR3 amino acids: CASSDRLPYEQYF. CDR3 in DNA: TGTGCCAGCAGCGACAGGTTACCCTACGAGCAGTACTTC. The genes are TRBV6-1 and TRBJ2-7, with D perhaps TRBD1 (6 bases). V was shortened by 6 bases and J by 2 bases, with 11 bases between the two germline ends. The CDR3 sequence is 13 residues long. Per the germline V gene, CDR1 is MNHNS and CDR2 is SASEGT.

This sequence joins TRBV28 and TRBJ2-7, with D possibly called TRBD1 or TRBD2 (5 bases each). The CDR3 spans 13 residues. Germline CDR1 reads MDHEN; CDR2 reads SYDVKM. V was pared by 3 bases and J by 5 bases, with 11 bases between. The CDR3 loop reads CASSLEGDDEQYF. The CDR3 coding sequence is TGTGCCAGCAGTTTGGAAGGGGACGACGAGCAGTACTTC.

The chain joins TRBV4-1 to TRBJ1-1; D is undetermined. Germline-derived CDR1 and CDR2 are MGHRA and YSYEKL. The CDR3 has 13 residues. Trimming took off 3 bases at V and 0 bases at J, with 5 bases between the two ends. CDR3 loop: CASSHHMNTEAFF. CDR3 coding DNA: TGCGCCAGCAGCCACCACATGAACACTGAAGCTTTCTTT.